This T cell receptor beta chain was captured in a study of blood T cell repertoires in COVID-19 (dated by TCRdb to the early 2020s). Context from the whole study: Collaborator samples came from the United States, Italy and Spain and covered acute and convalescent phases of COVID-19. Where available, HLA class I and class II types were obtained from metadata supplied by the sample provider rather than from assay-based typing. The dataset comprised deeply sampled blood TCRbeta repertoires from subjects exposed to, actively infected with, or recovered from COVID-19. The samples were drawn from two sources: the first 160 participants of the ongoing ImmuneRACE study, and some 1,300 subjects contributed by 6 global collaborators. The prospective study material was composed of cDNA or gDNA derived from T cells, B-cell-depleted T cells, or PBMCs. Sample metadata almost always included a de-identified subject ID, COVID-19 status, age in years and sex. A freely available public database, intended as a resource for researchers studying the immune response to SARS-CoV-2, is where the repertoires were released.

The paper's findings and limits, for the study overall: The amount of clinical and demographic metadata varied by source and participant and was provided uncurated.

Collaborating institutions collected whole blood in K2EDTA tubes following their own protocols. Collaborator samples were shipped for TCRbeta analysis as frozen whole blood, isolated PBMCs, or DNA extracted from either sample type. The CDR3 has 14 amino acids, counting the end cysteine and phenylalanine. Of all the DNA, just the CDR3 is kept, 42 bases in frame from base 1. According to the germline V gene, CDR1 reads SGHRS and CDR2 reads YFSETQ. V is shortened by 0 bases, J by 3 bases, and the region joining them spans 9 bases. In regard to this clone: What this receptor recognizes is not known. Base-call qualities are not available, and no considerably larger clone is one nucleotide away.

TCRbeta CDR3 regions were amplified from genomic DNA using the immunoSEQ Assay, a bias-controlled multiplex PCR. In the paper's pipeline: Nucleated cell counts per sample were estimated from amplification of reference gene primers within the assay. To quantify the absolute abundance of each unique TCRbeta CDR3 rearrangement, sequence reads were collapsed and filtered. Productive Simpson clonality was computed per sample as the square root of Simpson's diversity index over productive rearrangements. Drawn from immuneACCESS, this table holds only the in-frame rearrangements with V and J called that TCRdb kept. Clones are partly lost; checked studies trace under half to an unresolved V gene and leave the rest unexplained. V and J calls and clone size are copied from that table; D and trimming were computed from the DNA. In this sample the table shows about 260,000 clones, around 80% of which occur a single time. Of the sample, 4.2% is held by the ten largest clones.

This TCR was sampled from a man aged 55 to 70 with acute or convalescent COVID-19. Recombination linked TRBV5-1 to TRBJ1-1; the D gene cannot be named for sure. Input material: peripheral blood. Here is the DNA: TGCGCCAGCAGCTTGGAGACAAGAGACACTGAAGCTTTCTTT. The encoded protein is CASSLETRDTEAFF. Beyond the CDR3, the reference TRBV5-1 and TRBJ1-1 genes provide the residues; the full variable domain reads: KAGVTQTPRYLIKTRGQQVTLSCSPISGHRSVSWYQQTPGQGLQFLFEYFSETQRNKGNFPGRFSGRQFSNSRSEMNVSTLELGDSALYLCASSLETRDTEAFFGQGTRLTVV.